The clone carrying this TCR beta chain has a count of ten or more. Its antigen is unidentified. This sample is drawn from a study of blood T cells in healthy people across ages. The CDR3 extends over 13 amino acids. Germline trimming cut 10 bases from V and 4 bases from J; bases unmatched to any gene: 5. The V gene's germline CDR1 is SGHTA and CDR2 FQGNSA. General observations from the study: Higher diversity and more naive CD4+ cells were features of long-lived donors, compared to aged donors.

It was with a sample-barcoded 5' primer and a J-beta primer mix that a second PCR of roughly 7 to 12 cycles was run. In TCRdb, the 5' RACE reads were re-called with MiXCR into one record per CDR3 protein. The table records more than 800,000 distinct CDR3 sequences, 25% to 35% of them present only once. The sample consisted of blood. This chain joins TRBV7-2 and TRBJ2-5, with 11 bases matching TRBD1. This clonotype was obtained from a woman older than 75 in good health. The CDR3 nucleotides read TGTGCCAACGGACAGGGGGCTCGAGAGACCCAGTACTTC. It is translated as CANGQGARETQYF. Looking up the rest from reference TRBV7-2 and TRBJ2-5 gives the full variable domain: GAGVSQSPSNKVTEKGKDVELRCDPISGHTALYWYRQSLGQGLEFLIYFQGNSAPDKSGLPSDRFSAERTGGSVSTLTIQRTQQEDSAVYLCANGQGARETQYFGPGTRLLVL.